The rows below give T cell receptor beta chains drawn from one sample of a study of blood T cell repertoires in COVID-19. TCRdb keeps only in-frame clones here, not all; method: immunoSEQ multiplex PCR. The table has approximately 230,000 clones, around nine tenths seen once. The sample taken for sequencing was PBMCs or T cells enriched from blood (not recorded which). These receptors came from a woman under 30 who had recovered from COVID-19. Both conserved end residues are part of each CDR3. Fields, in order: J gene, clone size, V gene, D gene, CDR3 protein, CDR3 DNA. The D gene is left open where the match is weak. Not every row has a clone size; where given, it reads once, few, many or a size class.

TRBJ2-7,once,TRBV7-9,.,CASSLQGLSEQYF,TGTGCCAGCAGTTTACAGGGCCTAAGCGAGCAGTACTTC
TRBJ2-7,.,TRBV12-3/TRBV12-4,.,CASSSWTAHEQYF,TGTGCCAGCAGTTCCTGGACAGCCCACGAGCAGTACTTC
TRBJ2-1,.,TRBV18,.,CASSPANEQFF,TGTGCCAGCTCCCCAGCGAATGAGCAGTTCTTC
TRBJ2-2,.,TRBV28,TRBD1,CASTSIGQGARVVGELFF,TGTGCCAGCACGAGTATTGGACAGGGGGCCCGGGTTGTCGGGGAGCTGTTTTTT
TRBJ2-2,.,TRBV6-5,TRBD2,CASSYTAGGWTGELFF,TGTGCCAGCAGTTACACAGCGGGGGGCTGGACCGGGGAGCTGTTTTTT
TRBJ1-1,.,TRBV5-8,TRBD1,CASSVGQGDTEAFF,TGTGCCAGCAGCGTCGGACAGGGGGACACTGAAGCTTTCTTT
TRBJ2-5,once,TRBV7-9,.,CASSIGQNNQETQYF,TGTGCCAGCAGCATAGGGCAGAACAACCAAGAGACCCAGTACTTC
TRBJ2-1,.,TRBV27,.,CASRVSSDRGNEQFF,TGTGCCAGCAGGGTCTCGTCGGATCGGGGCAATGAGCAGTTCTTC
TRBJ2-2,.,TRBV3-1/TRBV3-2,TRBD2,CASSQAGLVSTGELFF,TGTGCCAGCAGCCAAGCCGGACTAGTTTCCACCGGGGAGCTGTTTTTT
TRBJ2-1,.,TRBV5-1,TRBD1,CASSWDSSYNEQFF,TGCGCCAGCAGCTGGGACAGCTCCTACAATGAGCAGTTCTTC
TRBJ1-2,.,TRBV7-2,.,CASSVNREHGYTF,TGTGCCAGCAGCGTCAACAGGGAGCATGGCTACACCTTC
TRBJ1-3,.,TRBV5-1,TRBD1,CASSSGQESGNTIYF,TGCGCCAGCAGCTCCGGACAGGAATCTGGAAACACCATATATTTT
TRBJ2-5,.,TRBV6-1,TRBD2,CASSERLAGGLNQETQYF,TGTGCCAGCAGTGAACGGCTAGCGGGGGGCCTTAACCAAGAGACCCAGTACTTC
TRBJ2-7,few,TRBV28,TRBD2,CASSFPGLERYEQYF,TGTGCCAGCAGTTTTCCGGGACTAGAGCGGTACGAGCAGTACTTC
TRBJ1-5,.,TRBV7-2,TRBD1,CASSLAPTGVSNQPQHF,TGTGCCAGCAGCTTAGCGCCGACAGGGGTTAGCAATCAGCCCCAGCATTTT
TRBJ2-3,.,TRBV5-1,TRBD2,CASSSLAGGRSDTQYF,TGCGCCAGCAGCTCTCTAGCGGGGGGGCGTTCGGATACGCAGTATTTT
TRBJ1-2,.,TRBV27,TRBD1,CASRPGTGGAGYGYTF,TGTGCCAGCAGACCCGGGACAGGGGGCGCTGGCTATGGCTACACCTTC
TRBJ2-5,.,TRBV10-1,TRBD1,CGGQGMVETQYF,TGCGGGGGACAGGGGATGGTGGAGACCCAGTACTTC
TRBJ1-4,.,TRBV2,TRBD1,CASSEGDRKLF,TGTGCCAGCAGTGAAGGGGACAGGAAGCTTTTT
TRBJ1-2,.,TRBV9,TRBD1,CASSVDPGQNVGGYTF,TGTGCCAGCAGCGTAGACCCGGGACAGAACGTTGGTGGCTACACCTTC
TRBJ1-1,few,TRBV5-4,TRBD1,CASSPPPGTGGETEAFF,TGTGCCAGCAGCCCCCCTCCCGGGACAGGGGGGGAGACTGAAGCTTTCTTT
TRBJ1-2,.,TRBV29-1,.,CSVDSGRGGYTF,TGCAGCGTTGACTCAGGGCGAGGTGGCTACACCTTC
TRBJ2-5,.,TRBV6-5,TRBD1,CASAGTVKETQYF,TGTGCCAGCGCCGGGACAGTTAAAGAGACCCAGTACTTC
TRBJ1-1,.,TRBV3-1/TRBV3-2,.,CASSQDDRLGAFF,TGTGCCAGCAGCCAAGACGACAGGTTGGGAGCTTTCTTT
TRBJ1-5,.,TRBV10-2,.,CASTPGGSNQPQHF,TGCGCCAGCACCCCCGGAGGTAGCAATCAGCCCCAGCATTTT
TRBJ2-1,.,TRBV7-8,.,CASSLGGLSYNEQFF,TGTGCCAGCAGCTTAGGGGGGCTCTCCTACAATGAGCAGTTCTTC
TRBJ2-4,.,TRBV10-3,.,CAISESGPGAKNIQYF,TGTGCCATCAGTGAGTCAGGACCAGGGGCCAAAAACATTCAGTACTTC
TRBJ1-3,.,TRBV18,.,CASSPFLDRGGNTIYF,TGTGCCAGCTCACCATTTCTGGACAGAGGGGGAAACACCATATATTTT
TRBJ2-7,.,TRBV5-6,.,CASSLSSEQYF,TGTGCCAGCAGCTTGTCCTCCGAGCAGTACTTC
TRBJ1-6,.,TRBV9,.,CASSVAGGAGNSPLHF,TGTGCCAGCAGCGTAGCGGGGGGAGCTGGTAATTCACCCCTCCACTTT
TRBJ1-2,.,TRBV3-1/TRBV3-2,.,CASSQDFRRQTGYTF,TGTGCCAGCAGCCAAGATTTCCGCCGTCAGACAGGCTACACCTTC
TRBJ1-2,.,TRBV28,.,CASSLLGQGAYGYTF,TGTGCCAGCAGTTTATTGGGCCAGGGTGCCTATGGCTACACCTTC
TRBJ2-2,once,TRBV19,TRBD2,CASRISGRAPPTGELFF,TGTGCCAGTCGGATAAGCGGGAGGGCCCCCCCCACCGGGGAGCTGTTTTTT
TRBJ1-1,.,TRBV15,.,CATSRVQGRGTEAFF,TGTGCCACCAGCAGAGTACAGGGAAGGGGCACTGAAGCTTTCTTT
TRBJ2-7,.,TRBV4-2,.,CASSLDTTYEQYF,TGTGCCAGCAGCTTAGACACCACCTACGAGCAGTACTTC
TRBJ1-6,.,TRBV28,TRBD1,CASRTPDRAYSPLHF,TGTGCCAGCAGAACTCCGGACAGGGCGTATTCACCCCTCCACTTT
TRBJ2-5,.,TRBV5-1,TRBD1,CASSLSGGPETQYF,TGCGCCAGCAGCTTGTCAGGGGGCCCAGAGACCCAGTACTTC
TRBJ1-3,.,TRBV4-1,TRBD1,CASSIRDRGAGNTIYF,TGCGCCAGCAGCATCCGGGACAGGGGCGCCGGAAACACCATATATTTT
TRBJ1-6,once,TRBV6-4,.,CASSDSTFNSPLHF,TGTGCCAGCAGTGACTCGACTTTCAATTCACCCCTCCACTTT
TRBJ2-7,.,TRBV2,.,CASSRESGSLYEQYF,TGTGCCAGCAGTAGAGAGAGCGGGTCCCTCTACGAGCAGTACTTC
TRBJ2-3,.,TRBV10-2,.,CATSSSTDTQYF,TGCGCCACCAGTTCTAGCACAGATACGCAGTATTTT
TRBJ2-1,.,TRBV5-1,TRBD2,CASSLGGRNNNEQFF,TGCGCCAGCAGCTTGGGCGGGAGAAACAACAATGAGCAGTTCTTC
TRBJ1-2,.,TRBV7-2,.,CASSLTGSNYGYTF,TGTGCCAGCAGCCTAACCGGGAGCAACTATGGCTACACCTTC
TRBJ1-1,few,TRBV21-1,.,CASNGETGGGPGGAFF,TGTGCCAGCAACGGAGAAACAGGGGGCGGCCCCGGGGGCGCTTTCTTT
TRBJ1-1,.,TRBV6-4,.,CASSDSTGGTEAFF,TGTGCCAGCAGTGACTCGACGGGCGGGACTGAAGCTTTCTTT
TRBJ1-2,.,TRBV7-9,TRBD1,CASSPRQGKDGYTF,TGTGCCAGCAGCCCCCGACAGGGGAAGGATGGCTACACCTTC
TRBJ2-5,.,TRBV4-1,.,CASSQDPSQETQYF,TGCGCCAGCAGCCAAGATCCCTCCCAAGAGACCCAGTACTTC
TRBJ1-1,.,TRBV9,.,CASSRGGRGTETFF,TGTGCCAGCAGCAGGGGAGGACGCGGCACTGAAACTTTCTTT
TRBJ1-2,.,TRBV25-1,TRBD1,CASSPWTGTDYGYTF,TGTGCCAGCAGTCCATGGACCGGGACAGACTATGGCTACACCTTC